This TCR beta chain originates from a study of blood T cell repertoires in COVID-19. Study-wide context: Samples came from the United States, Italy and Spain, spanning acute and convalescent COVID-19. The analysed material was cDNA or gDNA that came from T cells, B-cell-depleted T cells, or PBMCs.

CDR3 size: 14 residues. Germline loops: CDR1 MNHNY, CDR2 SVGAGI (reference sequence). The germline V and J ends were trimmed by 5 bases and 8 bases, with 18 bases remaining between them. Original methodology: Counts of nucleated cells, estimated from reference gene primer amplification, were obtained. Only in-frame clones appear in the TCRdb table, and some are missing; sequencing was by immunoSEQ multiplex PCR. That table gives V, J and clone size, and the DNA gave D and trimming. The sample yields roughly 140,000 clones, roughly 84% seen once. The chain is built from TRBV6-6 and TRBJ1-2; possibly TRBD1 for D (6 bases). This receptor was obtained from a woman in her forties or fifties in a cohort sampled during active or convalescent COVID-19. Input material: peripheral blood. The CDR3 DNA reads TGTGCCAGCAGTACCGACAGGAGCACGGGGGGCTACACCTTC. This encodes CASSTDRSTGGYTF.